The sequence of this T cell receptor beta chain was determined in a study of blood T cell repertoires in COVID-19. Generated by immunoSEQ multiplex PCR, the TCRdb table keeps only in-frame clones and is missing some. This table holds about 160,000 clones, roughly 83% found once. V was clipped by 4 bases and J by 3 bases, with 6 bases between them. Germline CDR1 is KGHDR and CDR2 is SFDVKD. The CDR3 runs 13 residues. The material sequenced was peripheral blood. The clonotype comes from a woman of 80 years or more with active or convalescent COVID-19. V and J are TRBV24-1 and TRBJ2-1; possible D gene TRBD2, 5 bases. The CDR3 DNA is TGTGCCACCAGTGACGGAGGCTACAATGAGCAGTTCTTC. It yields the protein CATSDGGYNEQFF.